The 9 T cell receptor beta chains given below trace back to one sample, sequenced in a study of metastatic and nonmetastatic thyroid tumors. With MiXCR, TCRdb reprocessed the PCR reads. The table records about 11,000 clones, roughly two fifths of them present only once. Patients had received no treatment of any kind before thyroid surgery. The source material was tumor tissue. These TCRs come from a female donor with papillary thyroid cancer or a benign thyroid nodule (not recorded which). Some clones in this sample may be carry-over from other donors' samples.

The J gene is TRBJ2-1, the V gene TRBV6-1; 11 nucleotides line up with TRBD2. Trimming took 4 bases from V and 8 from J; bases not matched to a gene: 7. This CDR3 has 15 residues. Germline-derived CDR1 and CDR2 are MNHNS and SASEGT. The CDR3: CASSVAGGPLDEQFF. The CDR3 DNA reads as TGTGCCAGCAGTGTAGCGGGAGGGCCTCTCGATGAGCAGTTCTTC.

This chain's CDR3 is CSARDGGVGAVETQYF. CDR3 nucleotide sequence: TGCAGTGCTAGAGACGGGGGTGTGGGAGCGGTTGAGACCCAGTACTTC. The chain joins TRBV20-1 to TRBJ2-5, with D possibly TRBD2 on 6 matching bases. With 0 bases removed from V and 5 bases from J, the gap between germline ends came to 19 bases. Germline lookup yields CDR1 DFQATT and CDR2 SNEGSKA (reference sequence). This CDR3 has 16 amino acids.

This clone is labeled large (0.1 to 1%). V and J are TRBV20-1 and TRBJ2-1; TRBD2 aligns across 8 bases. Unmatched junction bases numbered 8, after V lost 0 bases and J lost 10 bases. CDR1 is DFQATT and CDR2 is SNEGSKA in the germline V gene (reference sequence). The CDR3 extends over 14 amino acids. CDR3 amino acids: CSARDGGVAGEQFF. The DNA of the CDR3 is TGCAGTGCTAGAGATGGTGGGGTAGCGGGGGAGCAGTTCTTC.

This clone was recorded a few times. The chain carries TRBV11-2 and TRBJ1-3, with a weak D call TRBD1 (5 bases). This CDR3 region has 15 residues. V lost 5 bases to trimming and J lost 2 bases, with 13 bases between them. Germline-derived CDR1 and CDR2 are SGHAT and FQNNGV. CDR3 coding DNA: TGTGCCAGCAGCAACCAGGGTCAGGCTGGAAACACCATATATTTT. Its protein is CASSNQGQAGNTIYF.

This clone was observed a handful of times. The chain recombines TRBV6-2 or TRBV6-3 with TRBJ2-1; 10 positions match TRBD1. Germline loops: CDR1 MNHEY, CDR2 SVGEGT. V lost 4 bases and J lost 2; bases outside the gene matches: 5. The CDR3 is 16 amino acids. The CDR3, as DNA: TGTGCCAGCAGTTCTTCCGGGACAGGGGCCTACAATGAGCAGTTCTTC. It is translated as CASSSSGTGAYNEQFF.

This chain links TRBV7-2 with TRBJ1-5; the D is unclear. CDR3 length equals 14 residues. The V end was cut by 5 bases, the J end by 6 bases, with 14 bases between. Germline lookup yields CDR1 SGHTA and CDR2 FQGNSA. The CDR3 spells CASSLHGFGQPQHF. CDR3 DNA: TGTGCCAGCAGCCTGCACGGGTTCGGTCAGCCCCAGCATTTT.

The CDR3: CASSLAGLTSGNTIYF. The CDR3 DNA follows: TGTGCCAGCAGCTTAGCCGGACTCACCTCTGGAAACACCATATATTTT. The J gene is TRBJ1-3, the V gene TRBV11-1; D is ambiguous. With 0 bases removed from V and 0 bases from J, the gap between germline ends came to 9 bases. The CDR3 has 16 residues. Germline assignment: CDR1 SGHAT and CDR2 FQDESV (reference sequence).

This clone appeared once. CDR3: CAWGRNNSPLHF. The CDR3 coding sequence is TGTGCCTGGGGACGGAATAATTCACCCCTCCACTTT. This chain joins TRBV30 and TRBJ1-6; D is unresolved. The germline CDR1 and CDR2 sequences are GTSNPN and SVGIG (reference sequence). V dropped 5 bases and J dropped 5 bases, with 7 bases sitting between them. CDR3 length: 12 residues.

This sequence joins TRBV28 and TRBJ1-6; 8 bases are shared with TRBD1. Germline CDR1 MDHEN, CDR2 SYDVKM. The CDR3 loop spans 16 amino acids. The junction had 10 bases not matched to a gene; V was cut back by 5 bases and J by 7 bases. CDR3 DNA sequence: TGTGCCAGCAGTCCTGCAGGGGGCGCGTCGAATTCACCCCTCCACTTT. The encoded protein is CASSPAGGASNSPLHF.